This TCR beta chain was retrieved from a study of T cell repertoires in cytomegalovirus infection. Across the study: An indication of both CMV infection and matching HLA type came from public TCR beta signatures. Study-level points and caveats: Cumulative frequency (of public TCR beta family members) identified carriers of CMV plus the relevant HLA. Dominant in the ex vivo response were TCR beta clonotypes restricted by HLA-C and specific for CMV.

In regard to this clonotype: Its matching antigen is unknown.

Trimming left V 0 bases short and J 1 base short, with 10 bases between. The CDR3 has 15 residues. CDR1 is SGHDT, CDR2 YYEEEE, per germline. TCRdb re-analysed the reads in MiXCR, keeping a single row per CDR3 protein. The sample has 380,000 or so distinct CDR3 sequences; about 35% are singletons. This rearrangement joins TRBV5-6 to TRBJ1-1, with D hard to call. The origin of this receptor is a human donor in good health (CMV status not recorded). Some clones in this sample may be carry-over from other donors' samples. The source material was cultured PBMCs, sampled from culture after CMV antigen stimulation. CDR3 amino acids: CASSLALTGNTEAFF. CDR3 nucleotide sequence: TGTGCCAGCAGCTTGGCCCTCACCGGGAACACTGAAGCTTTCTTT.